This TCR beta chain was profiled in a study of T cells in Graves' hyperthyroidism and ophthalmopathy. RNA transcripts served as the template for amplifying TCR beta CDR3 regions. HTBI primers drove first-round RT-PCR of the TCR CDR3. TCRdb ran MiXCR on the multiplex PCR reads and lists one entry per CDR3 protein. The sample shows approximately 400,000 distinct CDR3 sequences, around 14% of them seen only once. In germline, CDR1 is MNHNS, CDR2 SASEGT. Trimming cost V 5 bases and J 8 bases; bases outside gene matches: 14. This CDR3 comprises 16 residues. This clonotype showed up just a few times. It was 10 ml of fresh peripheral blood that supplied the PBMCs.

This chain links TRBV6-1 with TRBJ2-1; the match to TRBD1 covers 8 bases. The material sequenced was blood. The clonotype originates from a woman aged 55-75 years with Graves' hyperthyroidism. The CDR3: CASSTSRGRNIHEQFF. For the CDR3, the DNA is TGTGCCAGCAGTACCTCCAGGGGGCGAAATATACATGAGCAGTTCTTC.